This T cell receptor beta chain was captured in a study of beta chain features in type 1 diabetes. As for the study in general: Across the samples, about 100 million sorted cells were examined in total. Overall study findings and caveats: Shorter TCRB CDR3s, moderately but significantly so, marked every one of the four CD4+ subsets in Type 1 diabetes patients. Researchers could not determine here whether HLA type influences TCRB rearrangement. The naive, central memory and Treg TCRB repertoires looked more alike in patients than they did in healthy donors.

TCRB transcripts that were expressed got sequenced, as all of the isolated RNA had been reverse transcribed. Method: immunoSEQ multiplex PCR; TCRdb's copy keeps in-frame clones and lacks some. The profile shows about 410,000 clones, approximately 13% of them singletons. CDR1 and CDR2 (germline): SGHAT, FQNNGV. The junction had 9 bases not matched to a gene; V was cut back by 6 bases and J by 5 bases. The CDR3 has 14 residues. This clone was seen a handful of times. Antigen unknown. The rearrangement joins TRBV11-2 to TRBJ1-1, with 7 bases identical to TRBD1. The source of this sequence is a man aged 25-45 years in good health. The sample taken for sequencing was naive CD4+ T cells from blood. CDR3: CASSPIRGRTEAFF. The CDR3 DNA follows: TGTGCCAGCAGTCCAATTAGGGGGCGGACTGAAGCTTTCTTT.